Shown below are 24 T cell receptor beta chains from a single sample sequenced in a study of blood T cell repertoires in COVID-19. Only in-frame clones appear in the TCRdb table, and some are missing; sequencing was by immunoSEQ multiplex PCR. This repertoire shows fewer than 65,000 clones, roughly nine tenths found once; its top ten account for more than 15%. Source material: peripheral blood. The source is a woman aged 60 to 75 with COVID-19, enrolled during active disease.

The CDR3 protein is CASADRVGRETQYF. In DNA form, the CDR3 reads TGTGCCAGTGCGGACAGGGTAGGTCGGGAGACCCAGTACTTC. V usage is TRBV28 and J usage is TRBJ2-5; 8 bases are a match to TRBD1. The junction had 11 bases not matched to a gene; V was cut back by 9 bases and J by 5 bases. Germline V gives CDR1 MDHEN, CDR2 SYDVKM. CDR3 length: 14 amino acids.

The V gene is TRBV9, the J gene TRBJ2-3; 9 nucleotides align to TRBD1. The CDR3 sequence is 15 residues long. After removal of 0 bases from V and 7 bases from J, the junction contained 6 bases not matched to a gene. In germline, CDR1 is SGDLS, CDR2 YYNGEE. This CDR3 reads CASSVGRDRVNTQYF. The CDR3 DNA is TGTGCCAGCAGCGTAGGAAGGGACAGGGTTAATACGCAGTATTTT.

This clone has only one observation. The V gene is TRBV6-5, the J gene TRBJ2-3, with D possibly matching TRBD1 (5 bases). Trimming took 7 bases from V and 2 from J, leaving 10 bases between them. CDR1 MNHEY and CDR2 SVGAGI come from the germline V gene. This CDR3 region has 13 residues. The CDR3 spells CASKGVHTDTQYF. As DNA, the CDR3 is TGTGCCAGCAAAGGGGTGCACACAGATACGCAGTATTTT.

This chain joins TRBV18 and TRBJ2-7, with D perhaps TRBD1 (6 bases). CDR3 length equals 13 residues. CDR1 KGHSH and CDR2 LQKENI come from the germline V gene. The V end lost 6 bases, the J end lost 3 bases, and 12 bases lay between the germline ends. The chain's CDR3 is CASSRDKSYEQYF. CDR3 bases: TGTGCCAGCTCCAGGGACAAAAGCTACGAGCAGTACTTC.

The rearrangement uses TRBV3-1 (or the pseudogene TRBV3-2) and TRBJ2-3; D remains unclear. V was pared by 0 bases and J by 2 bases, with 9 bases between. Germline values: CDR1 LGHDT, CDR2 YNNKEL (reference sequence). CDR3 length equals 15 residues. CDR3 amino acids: CASSQERPFTDTQYF. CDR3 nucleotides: TGTGCCAGCAGCCAAGAGAGGCCTTTCACAGATACGCAGTATTTT.

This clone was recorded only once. The CDR3 region has the DNA TGTGCCACCAGCAGATCCGACAGGCTTGAAGCTTTCTTT. Its translation: CATSRSDRLEAFF. The V call is TRBV15, the J call TRBJ1-1; the D gene is possibly TRBD1 (6 bases). Germline V CDR1 and CDR2: LNHNV, YYDKDF (reference sequence). V lost 2 bases and J 7 bases, leaving 11 bases between the germline ends. The CDR3 extends over 13 amino acids.

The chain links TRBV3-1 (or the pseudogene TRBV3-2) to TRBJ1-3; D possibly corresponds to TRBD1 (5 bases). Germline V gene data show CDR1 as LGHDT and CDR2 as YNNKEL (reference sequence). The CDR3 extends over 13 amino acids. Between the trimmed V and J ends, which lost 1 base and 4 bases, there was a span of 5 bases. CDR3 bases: TGTGCCAGCAGCCAAGGACAGGGAAACACCATATATTTT. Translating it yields CASSQGQGNTIYF.

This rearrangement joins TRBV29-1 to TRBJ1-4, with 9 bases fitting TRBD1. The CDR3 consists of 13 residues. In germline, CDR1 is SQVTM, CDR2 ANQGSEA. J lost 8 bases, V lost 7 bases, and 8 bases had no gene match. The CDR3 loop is CSATTGGREKLFF. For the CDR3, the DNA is TGCAGCGCTACCACAGGGGGCAGGGAAAAACTGTTTTTT.

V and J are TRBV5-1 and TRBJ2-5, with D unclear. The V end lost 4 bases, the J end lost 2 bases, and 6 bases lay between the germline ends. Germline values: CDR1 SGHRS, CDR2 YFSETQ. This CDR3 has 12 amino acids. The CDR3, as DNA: TGCGCCAGCAGCGTCAAACAAGAGACCCAGTACTTC. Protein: CASSVKQETQYF.

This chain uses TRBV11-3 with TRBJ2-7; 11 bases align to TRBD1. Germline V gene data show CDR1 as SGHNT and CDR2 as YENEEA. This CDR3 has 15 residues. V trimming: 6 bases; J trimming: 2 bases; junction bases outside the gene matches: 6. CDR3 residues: CASRVGTGGTYEQYF. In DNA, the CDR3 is TGTGCCAGCAGAGTAGGGACAGGGGGGACCTACGAGCAGTACTTC.

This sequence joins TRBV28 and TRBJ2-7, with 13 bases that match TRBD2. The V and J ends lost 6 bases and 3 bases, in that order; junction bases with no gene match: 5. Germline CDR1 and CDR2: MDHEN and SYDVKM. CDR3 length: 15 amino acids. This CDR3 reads CASRLAGGPSYEQYF. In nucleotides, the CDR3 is TGTGCCAGCAGACTAGCGGGAGGGCCGAGCTACGAGCAGTACTTC.

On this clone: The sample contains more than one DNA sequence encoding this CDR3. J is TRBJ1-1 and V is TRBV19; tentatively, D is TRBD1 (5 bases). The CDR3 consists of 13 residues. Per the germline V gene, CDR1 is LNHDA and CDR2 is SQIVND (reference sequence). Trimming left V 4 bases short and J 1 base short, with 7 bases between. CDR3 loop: CASSTTGNTEAFF. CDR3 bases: TGTGCCAGTAGTACCACAGGGAACACTGAAGCTTTCTTT.

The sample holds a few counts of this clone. CDR3 sequence reads: CSVYGTGRGYTF. CDR3 coding DNA: TGCAGCGTTTACGGGACAGGCCGGGGCTACACCTTC. The chain uses TRBV29-1 and TRBJ1-2, with 8 bases that match TRBD1. V trimming: 5 bases; J trimming: 8 bases; junction bases outside the gene matches: 7. CDR3 length equals 12 residues. Per the germline V gene, CDR1 is SQVTM and CDR2 is ANQGSEA.

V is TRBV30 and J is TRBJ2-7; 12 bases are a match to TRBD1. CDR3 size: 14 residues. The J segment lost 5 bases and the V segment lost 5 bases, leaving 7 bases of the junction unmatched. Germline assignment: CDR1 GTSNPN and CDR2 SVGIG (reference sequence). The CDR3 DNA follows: TGTGCCTGGTGGGACAGGGGGCTAGCTGACGAGCAGTACTTC. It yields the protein CAWWDRGLADEQYF. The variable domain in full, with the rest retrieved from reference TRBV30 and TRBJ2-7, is SQTIHQWPATLVQPVGSPLSLECTVEGTSNPNLYWYRQAAGRGLQLLFYSVGIGQISSEVPQNLSASRPQDRQFILSSKKLLLSDSGFYLCAWWDRGLADEQYFGPGTRLTVT.

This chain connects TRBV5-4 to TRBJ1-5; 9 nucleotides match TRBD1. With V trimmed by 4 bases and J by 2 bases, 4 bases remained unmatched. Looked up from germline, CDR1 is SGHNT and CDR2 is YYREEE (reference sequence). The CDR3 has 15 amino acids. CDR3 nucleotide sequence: TGTGCCAGCAGCGTACAGGGGGCGGGCAATCAGCCCCAGCATTTT. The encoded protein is CASSVQGAGNQPQHF.

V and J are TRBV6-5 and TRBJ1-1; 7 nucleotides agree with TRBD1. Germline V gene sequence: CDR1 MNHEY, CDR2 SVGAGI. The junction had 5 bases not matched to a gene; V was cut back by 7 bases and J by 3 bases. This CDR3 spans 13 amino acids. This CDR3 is CASKTGAYTEAFF. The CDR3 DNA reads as TGTGCCAGCAAAACAGGGGCATACACTGAAGCTTTCTTT.

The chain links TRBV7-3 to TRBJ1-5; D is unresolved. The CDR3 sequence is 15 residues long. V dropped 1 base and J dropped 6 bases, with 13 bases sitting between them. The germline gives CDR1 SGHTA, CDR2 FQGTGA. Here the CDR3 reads CASSLRFGSGQPQHF. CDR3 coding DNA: TGTGCCAGCAGCTTAAGGTTCGGGTCGGGTCAGCCCCAGCATTTT.

The CDR3 here is CASTNAAQSEKLFF. Written as DNA, the CDR3 is TGTGCCAGCACTAATGCGGCCCAGAGTGAAAAACTGTTTTTT. The chain joins TRBV2 to TRBJ1-4; no reliable D call. Germline V gives CDR1 SNHLY, CDR2 FYNNEI. The CDR3 spans 14 residues. V dropped 7 bases and J dropped 7 bases, with 16 bases sitting between them. The full variable domain, in which reference TRBV2 and TRBJ1-4 provide the parts outside the CDR3, is EPEVTQTPSHQVTQMGQEVILRCVPISNHLYFYWYRQILGQKVEFLVSFYNNEISEKSEIFDDQFSVERPDGSNFTLKIRSTKLEDSAMYFCASTNAAQSEKLFFGSGTQLSVL.

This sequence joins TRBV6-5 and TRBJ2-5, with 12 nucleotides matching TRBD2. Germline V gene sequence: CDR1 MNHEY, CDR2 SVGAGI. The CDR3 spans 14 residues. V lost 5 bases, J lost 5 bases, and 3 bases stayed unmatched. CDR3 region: CASSKLAGGETQYF. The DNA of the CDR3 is TGTGCCAGCAGTAAACTAGCGGGAGGCGAGACCCAGTACTTC.

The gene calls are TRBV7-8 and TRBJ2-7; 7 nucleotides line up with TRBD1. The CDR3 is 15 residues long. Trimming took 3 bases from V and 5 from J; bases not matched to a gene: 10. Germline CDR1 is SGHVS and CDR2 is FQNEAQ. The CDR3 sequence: CASSFLGTELHEQYF. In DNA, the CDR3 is TGTGCCAGCAGCTTCCTCGGGACAGAGCTCCACGAGCAGTACTTC.

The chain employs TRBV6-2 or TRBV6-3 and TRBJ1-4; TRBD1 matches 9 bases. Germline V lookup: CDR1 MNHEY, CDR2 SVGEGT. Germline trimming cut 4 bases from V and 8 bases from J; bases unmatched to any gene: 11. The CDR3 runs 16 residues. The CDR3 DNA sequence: TGTGCCAGCAGTTCCCGGGACAGGGAGGCGCGCGAAAAACTGTTTTTT. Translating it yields CASSSRDREAREKLFF.

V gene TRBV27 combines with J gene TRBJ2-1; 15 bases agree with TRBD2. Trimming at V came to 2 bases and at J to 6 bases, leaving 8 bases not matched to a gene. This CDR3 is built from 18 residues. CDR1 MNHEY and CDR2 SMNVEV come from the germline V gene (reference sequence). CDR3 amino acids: CASSLKPWTSGRGNEQFF. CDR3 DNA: TGTGCCAGCAGTTTAAAGCCCTGGACTAGCGGGAGGGGCAATGAGCAGTTCTTC.

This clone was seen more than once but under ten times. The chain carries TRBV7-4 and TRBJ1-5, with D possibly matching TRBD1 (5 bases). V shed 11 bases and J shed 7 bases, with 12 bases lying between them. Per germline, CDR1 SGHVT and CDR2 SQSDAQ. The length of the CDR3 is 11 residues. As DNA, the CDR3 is TGTGCCGAAAAGGGGAACCAGCCCCAGCATTTT. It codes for CAEKGNQPQHF.

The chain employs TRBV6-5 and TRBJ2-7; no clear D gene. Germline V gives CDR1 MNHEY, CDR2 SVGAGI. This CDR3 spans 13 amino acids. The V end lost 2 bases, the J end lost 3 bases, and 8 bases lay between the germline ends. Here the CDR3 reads CASSYRGYYEQYF. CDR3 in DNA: TGTGCCAGCAGTTACCGAGGATACTACGAGCAGTACTTC.